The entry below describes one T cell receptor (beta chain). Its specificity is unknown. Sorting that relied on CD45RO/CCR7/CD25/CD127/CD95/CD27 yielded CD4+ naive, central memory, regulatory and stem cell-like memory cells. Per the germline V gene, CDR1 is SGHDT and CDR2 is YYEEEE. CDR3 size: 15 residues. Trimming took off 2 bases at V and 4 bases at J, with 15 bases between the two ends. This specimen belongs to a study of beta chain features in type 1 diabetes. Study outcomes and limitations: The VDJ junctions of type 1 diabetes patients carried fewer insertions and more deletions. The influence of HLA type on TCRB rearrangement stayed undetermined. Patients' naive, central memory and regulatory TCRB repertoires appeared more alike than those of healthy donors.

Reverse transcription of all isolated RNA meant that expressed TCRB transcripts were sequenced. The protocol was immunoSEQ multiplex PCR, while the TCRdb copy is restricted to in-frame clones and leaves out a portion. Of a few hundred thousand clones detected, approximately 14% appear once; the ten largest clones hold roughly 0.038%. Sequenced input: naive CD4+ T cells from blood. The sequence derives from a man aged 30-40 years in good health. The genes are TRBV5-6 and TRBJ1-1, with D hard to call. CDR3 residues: CASSFQSGLGTEAFF. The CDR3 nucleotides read TGTGCCAGCAGCTTTCAATCCGGATTGGGCACTGAAGCTTTCTTT.